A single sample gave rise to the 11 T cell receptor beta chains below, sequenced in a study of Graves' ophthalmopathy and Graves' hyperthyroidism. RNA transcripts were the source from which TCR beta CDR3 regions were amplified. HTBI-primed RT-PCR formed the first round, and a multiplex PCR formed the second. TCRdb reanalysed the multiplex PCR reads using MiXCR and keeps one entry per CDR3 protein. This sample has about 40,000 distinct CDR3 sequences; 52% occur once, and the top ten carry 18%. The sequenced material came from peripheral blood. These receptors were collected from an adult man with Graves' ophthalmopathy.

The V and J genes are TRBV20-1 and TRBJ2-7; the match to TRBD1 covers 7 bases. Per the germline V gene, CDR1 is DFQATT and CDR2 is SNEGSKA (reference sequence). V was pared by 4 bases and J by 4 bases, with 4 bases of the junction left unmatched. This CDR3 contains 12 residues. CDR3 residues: CSATDREYEQYF. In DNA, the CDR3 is TGCAGTGCTACCGACAGGGAGTACGAGCAGTACTTC.

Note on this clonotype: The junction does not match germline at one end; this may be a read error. CDR3 in DNA: TGTGCCGGCAGCCCCCTTCCCACCGGGGAGCTGCTTTTT. This codes for CAGSPLPTGELLF. The gene calls are TRBV9 and TRBJ2-2, with a possible D match to TRBD2 (5 bases). CDR1 is SGDLS and CDR2 is YYNGEE in the germline V gene. CDR3 size: 13 residues. The entire variable domain, with the rest obtained from reference TRBV9 and TRBJ2-2, is as follows: DSGVTQTPKHLITATGQRVTLRCSPRSGDLSVYWYQQSLDQGLQFLIQYYNGEERAKGNILERFSAQQFPDLHSELNLSSLELGDSALYFCAGSPLPTGELLFGEGSRLTVL.

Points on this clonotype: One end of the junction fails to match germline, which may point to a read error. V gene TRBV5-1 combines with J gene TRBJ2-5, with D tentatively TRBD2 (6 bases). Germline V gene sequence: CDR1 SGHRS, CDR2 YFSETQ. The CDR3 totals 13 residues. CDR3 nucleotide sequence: TGTGCCAGCGGCTACCGGGGGTGGGAGACCCAGTACTTC. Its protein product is CASGYRGWETQYF. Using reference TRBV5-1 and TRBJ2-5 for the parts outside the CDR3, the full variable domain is KAGVTQTPRYLIKTRGQQVTLSCSPISGHRSVSWYQQTPGQGLQFLFEYFSETQRNKGNFPGRFSGRQFSNSRSEMNVSTLELGDSALYLCASGYRGWETQYFGPGTRLLVL.

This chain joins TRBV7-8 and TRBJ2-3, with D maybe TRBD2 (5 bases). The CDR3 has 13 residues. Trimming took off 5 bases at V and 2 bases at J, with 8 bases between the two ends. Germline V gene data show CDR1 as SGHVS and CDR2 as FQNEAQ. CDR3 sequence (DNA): TGTGCCAGCAGCGACGGGGACACAGATACGCAGTATTTT. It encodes CASSDGDTDTQYF.

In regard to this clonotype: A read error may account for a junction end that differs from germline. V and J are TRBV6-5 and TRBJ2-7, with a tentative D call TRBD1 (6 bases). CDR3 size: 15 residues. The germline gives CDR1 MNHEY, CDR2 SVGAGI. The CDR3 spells CASSIGGAPGYEQYF. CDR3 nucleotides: TGTGCAAGCAGCATTGGGGGCGCCCCCGGCTACGAGCAGTACTTC.

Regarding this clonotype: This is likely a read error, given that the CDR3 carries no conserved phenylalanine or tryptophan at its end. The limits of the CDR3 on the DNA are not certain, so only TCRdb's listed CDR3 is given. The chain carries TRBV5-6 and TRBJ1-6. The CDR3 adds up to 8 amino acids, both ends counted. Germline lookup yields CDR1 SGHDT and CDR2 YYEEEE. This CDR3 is CASSLAAS.

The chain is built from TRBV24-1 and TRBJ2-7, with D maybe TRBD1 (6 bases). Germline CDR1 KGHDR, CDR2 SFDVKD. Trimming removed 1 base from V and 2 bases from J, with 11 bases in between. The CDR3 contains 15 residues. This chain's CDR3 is CATSDLTGSTYEQYF. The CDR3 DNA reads TGTGCCACCAGTGATTTAACAGGGAGTACCTACGAGCAGTACTTC.

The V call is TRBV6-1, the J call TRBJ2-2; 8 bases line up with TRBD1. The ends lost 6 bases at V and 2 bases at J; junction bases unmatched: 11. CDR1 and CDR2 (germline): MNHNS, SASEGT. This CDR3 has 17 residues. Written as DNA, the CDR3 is TGTGCCAGCAGCGCAGGGGGCGAGGGTGGAAACACCGGGGAGCTGTTTTTT. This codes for CASSAGGEGGNTGELFF.

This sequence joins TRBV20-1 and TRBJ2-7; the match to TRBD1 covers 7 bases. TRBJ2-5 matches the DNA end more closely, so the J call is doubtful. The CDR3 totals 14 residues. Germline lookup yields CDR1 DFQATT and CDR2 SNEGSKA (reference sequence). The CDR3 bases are TGCAGTGCTCCCGGGACAGAACAATCGAAGACCCAGTACTTC. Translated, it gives CSAPGTEQSKTQYF.

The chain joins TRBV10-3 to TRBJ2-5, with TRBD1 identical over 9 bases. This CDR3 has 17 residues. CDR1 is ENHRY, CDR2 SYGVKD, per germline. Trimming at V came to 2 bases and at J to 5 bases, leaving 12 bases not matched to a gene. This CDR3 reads CAISEQPGTGSVETQYF. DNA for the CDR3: TGTGCCATCAGTGAGCAGCCCGGGACAGGGAGTGTGGAGACCCAGTACTTC.

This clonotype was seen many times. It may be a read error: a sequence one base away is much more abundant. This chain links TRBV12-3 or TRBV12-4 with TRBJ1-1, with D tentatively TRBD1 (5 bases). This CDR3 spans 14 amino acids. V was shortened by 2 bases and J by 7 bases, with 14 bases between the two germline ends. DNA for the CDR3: TGTGCCAGCAGTTTATCCCTCAGGGAGGGTGAAGCTTTCTTT. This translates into CASSLSLREGEAFF.